Each of the 15 T cell receptor beta chains below was sequenced from the same sample in a study of T cell responses to AZD1222 COVID-19 vaccine. The data were produced by immunoSEQ multiplex PCR, yet TCRdb's version contains in-frame clones alone and is incomplete. There are more than 70,000 clones in the sample; 80% to 90% occur only once, and approximately 8% lies in the top ten. Sequenced here: peripheral blood, sampled on day 0 of AZD1222 vaccination. Source of these receptors: an adult in good health.

V usage is TRBV29-1 and J usage is TRBJ1-1, with 9 bases aligning to TRBD1. The germline V gene has CDR1 SQVTM and CDR2 ANQGSEA. V was clipped by 7 bases and J by 2 bases; unmatched bases: 8. The CDR3 is 14 residues long. The CDR3 nucleotides are TGCAGCGGAGACCCGGGACAGGGAAACACTGAAGCTTTCTTT. Translation gives CSGDPGQGNTEAFF.

The chain uses TRBV7-7 and TRBJ2-1; 16 bases fit TRBD2. V gave up 6 bases and J gave up 9 bases; unmatched junction bases: 14. Germline V lookup: CDR1 SSHAT, CDR2 FNYEAQ (reference sequence). This CDR3 is built from 18 residues. DNA of the CDR3: TGTGCCAGCAGATTCCTGCCAGGGACTAGCGGGAGGGCAGGTGAGCAGTTCTTC. As protein: CASRFLPGTSGRAGEQFF.

The V call is TRBV6-4, the J call TRBJ1-6; D remains ambiguous. Germline V gene sequence: CDR1 MRHNA, CDR2 SNTAGT. The CDR3 totals 13 residues. Trimming stripped 3 bases from V and 9 bases from J, with 9 bases between. This CDR3 is CASSEEDGSPLHF. The CDR3 nucleotides are TGTGCCAGCAGTGAAGAAGATGGTTCACCCCTCCACTTT.

The CDR3 bases are TGTGCCGCACACGGGGGCACAGATACGCAGTATTTT. The encoded protein is CAAHGGTDTQYF. The chain combines TRBV28 with TRBJ2-3; TRBD2 is a possible D gene (5 bases). The CDR3 covers 12 residues. Germline V lookup: CDR1 MDHEN, CDR2 SYDVKM. The V gene lost 11 bases and the J gene lost 1 base, with 10 bases spanning the gap.

This rearrangement joins TRBV20-1 to TRBJ2-3; TRBD1 matches at 8 bases. V lost 5 bases to trimming and J lost 2 bases; unmatched junction nucleotides: 24. This CDR3 has 20 residues. CDR1 and CDR2 from the germline V gene are DFQATT and SNEGSKA (reference sequence). CDR3 loop: CSAGDRGQGSNSLSTDTQYF. The CDR3 coding sequence is TGCAGTGCTGGTGACAGGGGCCAAGGGTCCAATTCACTTTCCACAGATACGCAGTATTTT.

The chain employs TRBV29-1 and TRBJ2-1; TRBD2 is a possible D gene (5 bases). Germline V gene lookup returns CDR1 SQVTM and CDR2 ANQGSEA. Trimming cost V 1 base and J 9 bases, with 16 bases left between them. The CDR3 length is 14 residues. The CDR3 sequence: CSVEVYGEGGEQFF. The CDR3 nucleotides read TGCAGCGTTGAAGTGTATGGAGAGGGCGGTGAGCAGTTCTTC.

The V gene is TRBV4-1, the J gene TRBJ2-1, with TRBD2 as a possible D gene (5 bases). V was trimmed by 3 bases and J by 7 bases, leaving 22 bases between them. The CDR3 runs to 17 residues. Germline loops: CDR1 MGHRA, CDR2 YSYEKL. The CDR3 DNA is TGCGCCAGCAGCCACCCATCGACCGACACGAGAGGGAATGAGCAGTTCTTC. Translating gives CASSHPSTDTRGNEQFF.

J is TRBJ1-5 and V is TRBV29-1; 8 bases align to TRBD1. The CDR3 is 19 residues long. Trimming removed 1 base from V and 0 bases from J; junction bases left unmatched: 14. Per the germline V gene, CDR1 is SQVTM and CDR2 is ANQGSEA. The CDR3 region is CSVEVSEGTGIYSNQPQHF. DNA for the CDR3: TGCAGCGTTGAAGTGTCCGAAGGGACAGGAATATATAGCAATCAGCCCCAGCATTTT.

This clone was observed once. The chain uses TRBV6-1 and TRBJ1-2; 8 positions agree with TRBD1. Trimming at V came to 4 bases and at J to 6 bases, leaving 13 bases not matched to a gene. The CDR3 is made up of 16 amino acids. The germline V gene encodes CDR1 MNHNS and CDR2 SASEGT. The CDR3 region is CASSAILGQGYNGYTF. For the CDR3, the DNA is TGTGCCAGCAGTGCTATTTTAGGACAGGGTTATAATGGCTACACCTTC.

The CDR3 nucleotides read TGTGCCAGCAGCCAAGAGGGACAGATTTACAATGAGCAGTTCTTC. Protein product: CASSQEGQIYNEQFF. This chain links TRBV3-1 (or the pseudogene TRBV3-2) with TRBJ2-1, with 7 bases lining up with TRBD1. Germline CDR1 LGHDT, CDR2 YNNKEL (reference sequence). The CDR3 length is 15 residues. Trimming cost V 0 bases and J 4 bases; bases outside gene matches: 3.

The chain carries TRBV29-1 and TRBJ1-2; possible D gene TRBD1, 5 bases. V was shortened by 8 bases and J by 8 bases, with 15 bases between the two germline ends. This CDR3 contains 11 residues. The germline V gene has CDR1 SQVTM and CDR2 ANQGSEA. The CDR3 here is CSSERGGGYTF. The CDR3 DNA reads TGCAGCTCAGAAAGGGGTGGGGGCTACACCTTC. Looking up the rest from reference TRBV29-1 and TRBJ1-2 gives the full variable domain: SAVISQKPSRDICQRGTSLTIQCQVDSQVTMMFWYRQQPGQSLTLIATANQGSEATYESGFVIDKFPISRPNLTFSTLTVSNMSPEDSSIYLCSSERGGGYTFGSGTRLTVV.

The CDR3 spells CASSLAGSGFEQYF. In DNA, the CDR3 is TGTGCCAGCAGCTTAGCTGGGAGCGGCTTCGAGCAGTACTTC. The J gene is TRBJ2-7, the V gene TRBV7-2; weak D call: TRBD2 (5 bases). Trimming left V 0 bases short and J 6 bases short, with 12 bases between. The germline CDR1 and CDR2 sequences are SGHTA and FQGNSA. This CDR3 is 14 amino acids long.

V and J are TRBV4-1 and TRBJ1-1; 8 nucleotides agree with TRBD1. With V trimmed by 0 bases and J by 5 bases, 5 bases remained unmatched. This CDR3 contains 15 residues. CDR1 and CDR2 (germline): MGHRA, YSYEKL. In nucleotides, the CDR3 is TGCGCCAGCAGCCAAGATCAGGGGGCCGGAACTGAAGCTTTCTTT. This codes for CASSQDQGAGTEAFF.

This clone is medium-sized. The chain uses TRBV30 and TRBJ1-5; D call uncertain. CDR3 length equals 14 residues. In germline, CDR1 is GTSNPN, CDR2 SVGIG (reference sequence). V was shortened by 3 bases and J by 0 bases, with 9 bases between the two germline ends. CDR3: CAWRGGNSNQPQHF. CDR3 sequence (DNA): TGTGCCTGGAGAGGCGGTAATAGCAATCAGCCCCAGCATTTT.

The chain couples TRBV12-3 or TRBV12-4 to TRBJ2-5; D uncertain. CDR3 length: 13 amino acids. V was cut by 5 bases and J by 5 bases, with 12 bases left in between. As DNA, the CDR3 is TGTGCCAGCAGTATTTACAGTGGGGAGACCCAGTACTTC. Translation: CASSIYSGETQYF.